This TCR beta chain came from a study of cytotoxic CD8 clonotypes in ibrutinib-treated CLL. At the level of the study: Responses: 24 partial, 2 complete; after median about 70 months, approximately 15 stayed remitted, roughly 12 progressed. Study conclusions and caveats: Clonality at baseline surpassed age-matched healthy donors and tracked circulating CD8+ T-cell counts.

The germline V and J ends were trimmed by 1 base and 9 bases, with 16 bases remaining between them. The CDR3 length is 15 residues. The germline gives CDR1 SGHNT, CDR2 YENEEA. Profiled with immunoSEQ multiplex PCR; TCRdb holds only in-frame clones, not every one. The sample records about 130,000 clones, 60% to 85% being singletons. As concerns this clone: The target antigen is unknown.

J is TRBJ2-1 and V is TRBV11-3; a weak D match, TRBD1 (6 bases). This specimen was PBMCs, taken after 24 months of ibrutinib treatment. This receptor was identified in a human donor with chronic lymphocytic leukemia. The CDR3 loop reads CASSLATTSRGEQFF. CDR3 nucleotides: TGTGCCAGCAGCTTAGCGACTACCAGCAGGGGTGAGCAGTTCTTC.